Listed here is a single T cell receptor beta chain. The antigen is undetermined. Naive CD8 libraries used about 18,000 to 1,100,000 sorted cells and 10%, 30% or 50% RNA. This CDR3 spans 13 amino acids. Trimming removed 4 bases at V and 6 bases at J, with 16 bases between. CDR1 is GTSNPN and CDR2 is SVGIG in the germline V gene (reference sequence). This entry belongs to a study of molecular identifiers for immune sequencing clone quantification. In TCRdb, the PCR reads were re-called with MiXCR into one record per CDR3 protein. The table shows 400,000 to 600,000 distinct CDR3 sequences, with about a fifth occurring only once. Whole-study findings and limits: In naive cells, under 1% of molecules belonged to clones above 20 RNA copies, against over 99% in effector cells.

This clonotype was sampled from a human donor in good health. Some libraries in this study had Jurkat cell RNA spiked in. This chain uses TRBV30 with TRBJ2-7; D gene unclear. Sequenced sample: naive CD8+ T cells from blood, with Jurkat cell RNA spiked in. The subset was: FACS-sorted CD8+CD4-CCR7+CD45RA+ naive T cells. CDR3: CAWKDGMTPEQYF. CDR3 coding DNA: TGTGCCTGGAAGGATGGAATGACGCCCGAGCAGTACTTC.